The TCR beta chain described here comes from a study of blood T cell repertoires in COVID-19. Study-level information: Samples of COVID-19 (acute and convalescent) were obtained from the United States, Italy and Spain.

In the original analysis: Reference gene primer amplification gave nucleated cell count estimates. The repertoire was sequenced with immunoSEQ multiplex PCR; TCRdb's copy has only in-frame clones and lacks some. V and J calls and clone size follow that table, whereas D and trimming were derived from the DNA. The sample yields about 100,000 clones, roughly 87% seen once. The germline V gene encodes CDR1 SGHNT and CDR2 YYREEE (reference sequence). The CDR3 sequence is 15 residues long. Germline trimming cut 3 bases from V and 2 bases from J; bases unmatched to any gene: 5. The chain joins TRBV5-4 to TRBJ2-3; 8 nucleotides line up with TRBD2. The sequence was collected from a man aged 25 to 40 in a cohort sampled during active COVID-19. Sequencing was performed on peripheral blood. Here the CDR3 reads CASSSRRGDTDTQYF. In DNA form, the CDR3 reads TGTGCCAGCAGCTCCCGGCGGGGGGACACAGATACGCAGTATTTT.